This TCR beta chain was captured in a study of blood T cell repertoires in COVID-19. Across the study: Acute and convalescent COVID-19 specimens originated in the United States, Italy and Spain. PBMCs, B-cell-depleted T cells, or T cells provided the cDNA or gDNA that made up the material.

CDR1 and CDR2 (germline): SGHAT, FQNNGV. Trimming cost V 4 bases and J 5 bases; bases outside gene matches: 8. CDR3 length equals 14 residues. The table came from immunoSEQ multiplex PCR; TCRdb's copy has only in-frame clones and leaves some out. The repertoire has 45,000 to 65,000 clones, around 92% of them found once; the top ten carry approximately 8.8%. Input material: peripheral blood. The chain is built from TRBV11-2 and TRBJ2-7; TRBD2 agrees at 7 bases. The receptor was derived from an elderly man with active or convalescent COVID-19. CDR3 DNA sequence: TGTGCCAGCAGCTCGCAAGCGGGGTCTAACGAGCAGTACTTC. Its translation: CASSSQAGSNEQYF.